This T cell receptor (beta chain) emerged from a study of breast tumors, draining lymph nodes, adjacent tissues. TCRdb re-analysed the multiplex PCR reads in MiXCR, keeping a single row per CDR3 protein. The table shows over 200,000 distinct CDR3 sequences, with roughly a third occurring only once. There are many counts of this clonotype. Its antigen is undetermined. Axillary draining lymph nodes of breast cancer patients supplied the node samples. Overall study results and limits: That most tumor T cells come from lymph nodes remained unproven. The data were judged consistent with most tumor T cells coming from lymph node and expanding in tumor. Tumor TCR diversity was below lymph nodes but above nontumor tissue. Luminal-like breast cancer showed significantly greater tumor-nontumor repertoire similarity than basal-like breast cancer did.

The sequence came from a female donor with breast cancer. Some clones in this sample may be carry-over from other donors' samples. The sample comprised axillary lymph node tissue.

The CDR3 DNA sequence: TGTGCCAGCAGTGGAGGGACTAGCGGGATGGGGTTCTTC. Its translation is CASSGGTSGMGFF. This chain links TRBV2 with TRBJ2-1; 13 bases are a match to TRBD2. Germline loops: CDR1 SNHLY, CDR2 FYNNEI. V gave up 4 bases and J gave up 15 bases; unmatched junction bases: 6. This CDR3 is built from 13 residues.